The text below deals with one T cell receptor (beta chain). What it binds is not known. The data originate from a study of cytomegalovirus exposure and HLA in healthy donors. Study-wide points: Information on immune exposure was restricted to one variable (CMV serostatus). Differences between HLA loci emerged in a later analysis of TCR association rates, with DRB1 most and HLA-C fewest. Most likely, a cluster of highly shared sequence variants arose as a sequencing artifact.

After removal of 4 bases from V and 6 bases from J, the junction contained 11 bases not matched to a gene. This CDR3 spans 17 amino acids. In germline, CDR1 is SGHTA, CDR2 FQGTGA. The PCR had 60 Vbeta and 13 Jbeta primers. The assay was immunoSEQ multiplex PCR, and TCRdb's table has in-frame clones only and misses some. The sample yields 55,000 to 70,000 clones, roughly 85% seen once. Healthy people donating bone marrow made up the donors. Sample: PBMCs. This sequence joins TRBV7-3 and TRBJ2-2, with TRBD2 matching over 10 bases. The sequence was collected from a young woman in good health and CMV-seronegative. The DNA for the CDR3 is TGTGCCAGCAGCTCCTTATTAACTAGCGGGAAGGCCGGGGAGCTGTTTTTT. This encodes CASSSLLTSGKAGELFF.